The T cell receptor beta chain under discussion was sequenced for a study of T cell responses to AZD1222 COVID-19 vaccine (dated by TCRdb to the early 2020s). Concerning the study at large: AZD1222 recipients whose second dose came at about 4 weeks and those whose second dose came at about 12 weeks were combined into one group, since spike-specific TCR depth and breadth did not differ between the two schedules. TCR sequencing covered about 230 trial participants: 200 to 210 given two doses of AZD1222 and 26 given two doses of MenACWY control vaccine. Trial participants were enrolled by age into subgroups of 18-55, 56-69 and 70-plus years, and around 150, 29 and 61 TCR-sequenced participants, respectively, were included in these subgroups. Here is what the overall study found, with its caveats: Because no samples from the day 14 peak response were available, repertoires could be characterized only after the peak T cell response. Only a handful of AZD1222 recipients were SARS-CoV-2 seropositive at baseline, limiting conclusions about previously exposed vaccinees. Participants were mostly white British, with more females than males. The authors suggested clonal diversity may have been underestimated. Epitopes outside the regions mutated in the B.1.351 and B.1.1.7 variants were reportedly recognized by nearly half of the unique spike-specific TCRs. CD4 TCRs associated with the vaccine covered the entire spike protein, and the dominant responses were in regions 160-218 and 743-854. A significant rise in spike-specific TCR breadth and depth was observed after two AZD1222 doses relative to day 0 and relative to MenACWY recipients. In the small 56-69-year group, the increase in depth fell short of significance, most likely because of low power.

Details on this clone: Its antigen has not been determined. Per-base quality was not reported, and no clone a single base away is much larger than it.

This specimen's time point label, interpreted: baseline before first vaccination. Samples from vaccinated people were obtained from the UK trials COV001 and COV002, which included a single-blind randomized controlled phase 2/3 trial of AZD1222 (ChAdOx1 nCoV-19) in healthy adults. For TCRbeta chain sequencing, PBMC samples from trial participants were taken at day 0 and at day 28 after the second dose. The CDR3 regions of human TCRbeta chains were analyzed by immunosequencing. Regarding the original processing steps: Repertoire TCRs were matched against a reference library of SARS-CoV-2-specific TCRs generated with the MIRA antigen-specificity platform. Breadth was defined as the fraction of unique TCRs that were SARS-CoV-2-associated. Depth was defined as the fraction of total T cells that were SARS-CoV-2-associated. Each spike-specific TCR was assigned to its reactive spike region and to a CD4 or CD8 class using the MIRA data. Log10-transformed breadth and depth values were compared by one-way ANOVA with Sidak's multiple comparisons tests. The table was pulled from immuneACCESS by TCRdb, which kept in-frame rearrangements only. Such tables lose some clones; where checked, under half of the loss comes from unresolved V genes, and the rest has no known cause. Clone size and V and J calls were adopted from that table, with D and trimming inferred from the DNA. In this sample the table shows about 150,000 clones, roughly nine tenths of which occur a single time. The ten largest account for less than 3.5% of the sample.

Specimen: peripheral blood, collected on day 0 of AZD1222 vaccination. The receptor was isolated from an adult in good health.

The sequence in DNA is TGTGCCAGCAGCTTAGTGCCGAACACTGAAGCTTTCTTT. Translated, it reads CASSLVPNTEAFF. The chain couples TRBV7-9 to TRBJ1-1; the D gene is not confidently resolved. The germline V gene encodes CDR1 SEHNR and CDR2 FQNEAQ (reference sequence). V is reduced by 1 base and J by 1 base, leaving a spacing of 4 bases between them. The CDR3 contains 13 residues, cysteine and phenylalanine counted. Just CDR3 DNA is preserved here, 39 bases in frame from base 1.